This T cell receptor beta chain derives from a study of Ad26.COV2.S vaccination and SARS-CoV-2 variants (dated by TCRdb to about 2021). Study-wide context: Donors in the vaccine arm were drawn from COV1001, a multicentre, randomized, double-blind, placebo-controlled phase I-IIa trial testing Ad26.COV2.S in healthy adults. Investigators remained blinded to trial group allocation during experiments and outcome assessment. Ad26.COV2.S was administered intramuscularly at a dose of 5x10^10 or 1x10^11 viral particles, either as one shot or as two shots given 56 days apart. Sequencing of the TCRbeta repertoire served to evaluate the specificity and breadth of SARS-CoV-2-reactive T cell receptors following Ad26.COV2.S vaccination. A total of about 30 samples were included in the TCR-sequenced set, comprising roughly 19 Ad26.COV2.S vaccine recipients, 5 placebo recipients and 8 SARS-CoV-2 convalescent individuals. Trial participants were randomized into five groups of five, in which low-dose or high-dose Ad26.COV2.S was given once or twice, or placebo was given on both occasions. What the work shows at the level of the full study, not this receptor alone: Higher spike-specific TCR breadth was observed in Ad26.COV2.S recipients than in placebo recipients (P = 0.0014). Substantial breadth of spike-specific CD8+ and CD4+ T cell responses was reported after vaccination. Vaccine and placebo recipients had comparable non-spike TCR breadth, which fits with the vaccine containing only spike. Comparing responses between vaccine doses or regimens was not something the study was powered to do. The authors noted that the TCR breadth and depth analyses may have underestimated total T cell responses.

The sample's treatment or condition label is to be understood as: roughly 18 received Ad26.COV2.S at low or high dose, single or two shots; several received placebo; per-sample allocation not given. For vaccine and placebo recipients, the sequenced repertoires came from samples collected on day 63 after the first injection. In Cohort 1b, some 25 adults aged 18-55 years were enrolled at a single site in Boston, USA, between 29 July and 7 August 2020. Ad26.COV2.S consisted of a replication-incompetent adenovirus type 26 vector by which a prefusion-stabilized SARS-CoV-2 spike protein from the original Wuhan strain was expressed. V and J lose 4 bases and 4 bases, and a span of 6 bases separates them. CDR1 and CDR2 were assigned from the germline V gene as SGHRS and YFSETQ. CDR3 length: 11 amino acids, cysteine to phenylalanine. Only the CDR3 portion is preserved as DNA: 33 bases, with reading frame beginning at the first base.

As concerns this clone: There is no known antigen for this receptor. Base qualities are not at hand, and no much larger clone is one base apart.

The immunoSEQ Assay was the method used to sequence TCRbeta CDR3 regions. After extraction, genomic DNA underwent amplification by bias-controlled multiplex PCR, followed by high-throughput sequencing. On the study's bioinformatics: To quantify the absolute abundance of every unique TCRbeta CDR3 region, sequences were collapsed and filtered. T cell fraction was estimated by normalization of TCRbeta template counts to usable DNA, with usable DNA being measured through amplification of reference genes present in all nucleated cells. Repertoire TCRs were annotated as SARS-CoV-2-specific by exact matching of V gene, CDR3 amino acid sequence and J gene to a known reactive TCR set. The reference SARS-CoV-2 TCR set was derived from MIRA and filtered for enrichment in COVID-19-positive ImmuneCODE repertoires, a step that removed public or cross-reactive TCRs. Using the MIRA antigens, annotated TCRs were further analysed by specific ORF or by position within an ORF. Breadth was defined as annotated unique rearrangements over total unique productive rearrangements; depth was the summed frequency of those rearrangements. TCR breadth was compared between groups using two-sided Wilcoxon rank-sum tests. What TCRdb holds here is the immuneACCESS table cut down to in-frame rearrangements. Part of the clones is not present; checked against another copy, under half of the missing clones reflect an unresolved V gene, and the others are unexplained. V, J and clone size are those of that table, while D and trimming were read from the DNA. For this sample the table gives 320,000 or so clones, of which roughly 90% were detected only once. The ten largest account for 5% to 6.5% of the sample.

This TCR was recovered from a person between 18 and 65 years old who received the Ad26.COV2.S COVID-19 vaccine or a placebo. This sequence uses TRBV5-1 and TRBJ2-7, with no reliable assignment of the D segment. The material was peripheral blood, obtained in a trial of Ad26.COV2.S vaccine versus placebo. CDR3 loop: CASSDQYEQYF. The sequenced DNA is TGCGCCAGCAGCGATCAGTACGAGCAGTACTTC. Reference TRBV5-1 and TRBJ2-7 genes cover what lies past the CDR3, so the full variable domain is KAGVTQTPRYLIKTRGQQVTLSCSPISGHRSVSWYQQTPGQGLQFLFEYFSETQRNKGNFPGRFSGRQFSNSRSEMNVSTLELGDSALYLCASSDQYEQYFGPGTRLTVT.